The entry below describes one T cell receptor beta chain. Germline V gene lookup returns CDR1 MNHEY and CDR2 SVGEGT. V shed 2 bases and J 4 bases; nucleotides not matched to a gene: 7. The CDR3 is 16 residues long. The entry originates in a study of blood T cell repertoires in COVID-19. On the study more broadly: Samples of COVID-19 (acute and convalescent) were obtained from the United States, Italy and Spain. PBMCs, B-cell-depleted T cells, or T cells provided the cDNA or gDNA that made up the material.

As processed by the authors: Estimated nucleated cell counts came from reference gene primer amplification. Sequenced by immunoSEQ multiplex PCR; TCRdb stores in-frame clones only, minus some. That table furnishes V, J and clone size, whereas the DNA furnished D and trimming. The repertoire holds under 200,000 clones, with around four fifths as singletons. This chain connects TRBV6-2 or TRBV6-3 to TRBJ2-3; 9 nucleotides line up with TRBD1. The sequence derives from a woman aged 70 to 79 who had recovered from COVID-19. The sequenced sample was peripheral blood. The CDR3 sequence: CASSYLRGQGPDTQYF. CDR3 in DNA: TGTGCCAGCAGTTACCTCCGGGGACAGGGACCAGATACGCAGTATTTT.